These 10 T cell receptor beta chains share one sample of origin, sequenced in a study of blood T cell repertoires in COVID-19. Sequencing was performed with immunoSEQ multiplex PCR; in TCRdb, only in-frame clones are kept and a portion is missing. The sample has about 48,000 clones, 65% to 90% seen once. The sample was peripheral blood. The receptors derive from a woman older than 75 with COVID-19, enrolled during active disease.

The chain employs TRBV12-3 or TRBV12-4 and TRBJ1-1; D may be TRBD1 (6 bases). This CDR3 region has 11 residues. The ends were cut back, 4 bases at V and 9 bases at J, with 9 bases in the middle. The CDR3 spells CASSSGQQAFF. CDR3 sequence (DNA): TGTGCCAGCAGTTCCGGACAGCAAGCTTTCTTT.

V is TRBV11-2 and J is TRBJ1-5; 10 nucleotides match TRBD1. The CDR3 consists of 15 residues. Trimming cost V 3 bases and J 11 bases; bases outside gene matches: 10. Per the germline V gene, CDR1 is SGHAT and CDR2 is FQNNGV. As DNA, the CDR3 is TGTGCCAGCAGCTTGGGACAGGGGATAAATCAAGCCCAGCATTTT. Translation: CASSLGQGINQAQHF.

This chain uses TRBV10-1 with TRBJ2-7, with D uncertain. The germline gives CDR1 WNHNN, CDR2 SYGVQD (reference sequence). The CDR3 length is 16 residues. V lost 3 bases and J lost 1, with 16 bases in between. CDR3 sequence reads: CASSDLQRTLSYEQYF. DNA for the CDR3: TGCGCCAGCAGTGACCTACAGAGAACCCTTTCCTACGAGCAGTACTTC.

The V and J genes are TRBV28 and TRBJ2-3; 8 nucleotides agree with TRBD2. CDR3 length: 14 residues. Germline CDR1 and CDR2: MDHEN and SYDVKM. Trimming took 5 bases from V and 4 from J; bases not matched to a gene: 5. The CDR3 DNA sequence: TGTGCCAGCAGTCGCGGACTAGCCGCAGATACGCAGTATTTT. It specifies CASSRGLAADTQYF.

The rearrangement links TRBV4-1 to TRBJ1-6; 12 nucleotides line up with TRBD1. The CDR3 spans 17 residues. With 3 bases clipped from V and 6 bases from J, the junction kept 6 bases outside the gene matches. CDR1 and CDR2 from the germline V gene are MGHRA and YSYEKL. As DNA, the CDR3 is TGCGCCAGCAGCCAGCCGTCGGGACAGGGGGCTAATTCACCCCTCCACTTT. Amino acids: CASSQPSGQGANSPLHF.

This chain joins TRBV19 and TRBJ2-2, with a possible D match to TRBD1 (5 bases). This CDR3 contains 15 residues. Per germline, CDR1 LNHDA and CDR2 SQIVND (reference sequence). The germline V and J ends were trimmed by 5 bases and 0 bases, with 10 bases remaining between them. The CDR3 sequence: CASSLDNPNTGELFF. The CDR3 DNA is TGTGCCAGTAGTTTGGACAACCCGAACACCGGGGAGCTGTTTTTT.

The gene calls are TRBV15 and TRBJ2-3; D call uncertain. In germline, CDR1 is LNHNV, CDR2 YYDKDF (reference sequence). The CDR3 spans 14 residues. Trimming took off 4 bases at V and 1 base at J, with 9 bases between the two ends. For the CDR3, the DNA is TGTGCCACCAGCACCCCCCTAGGCACAGATACGCAGTATTTT. Translated, it gives CATSTPLGTDTQYF.

The table lists this clone with a few counts. V usage is TRBV7-9 and J usage is TRBJ2-1; 11 nucleotides align to TRBD2. V shed 6 bases and J 7 bases; nucleotides not matched to a gene: 14. The length of the CDR3 is 17 residues. The germline V gene has CDR1 SEHNR and CDR2 FQNEAQ (reference sequence). The CDR3, as DNA: TGTGCCAGCAGATGGATGGGGACTAGCGGACAAGGGAATGAGCAGTTCTTC. This codes for CASRWMGTSGQGNEQFF.

The chain employs TRBV14 and TRBJ2-1; D is ambiguous. Between the trimmed V and J ends, which lost 0 bases and 0 bases, there was a span of 6 bases. The CDR3 sequence is 15 residues long. CDR1 and CDR2 (germline): SGHDN, FVKESK. The CDR3 sequence: CASSQDPSSYNEQFF. Here the CDR3 DNA reads TGTGCCAGCAGCCAAGATCCCAGCTCCTACAATGAGCAGTTCTTC.

The chain carries TRBV19 and TRBJ1-5, with D possibly matching TRBD1 (6 bases). With 5 bases removed from V and 0 bases from J, the gap between germline ends came to 17 bases. This CDR3 has 17 residues. CDR1 and CDR2 (germline): LNHDA, SQIVND (reference sequence). DNA for the CDR3: TGTGCCAGTAGTCAATCCAAGAGGGGGTATAGCAATCAGCCCCAGCATTTT. This codes for CASSQSKRGYSNQPQHF. Combining the CDR3 with reference TRBV19 and TRBJ1-5 gives the whole variable domain DGGITQSPKYLFRKEGQNVTLSCEQNLNHDAMYWYRQDPGQGLRLIYYSQIVNDFQKGDIAEGYSVSREKKESFPLTVTSAQKNPTAFYLCASSQSKRGYSNQPQHFGDGTRLSIL.